The clone carrying this TCR beta chain showed up just a few times. V lost 7 bases and J 1 base, leaving 10 bases between the germline ends. The CDR3 extends over 13 amino acids. Germline values: CDR1 ENHRY, CDR2 SYGVKD. RNA transcripts provided the source from which TCR beta CDR3 regions were amplified. An initial round of RT-PCR targeting the TCR CDR3 relied on the HTBI primer set. One entry per CDR3 protein, called by TCRdb with MiXCR from the multiplex PCR reads. The data hold roughly 330,000 distinct CDR3 sequences, with roughly 15% observed a single time. These data come from a study of T cells in Graves' hyperthyroidism and ophthalmopathy. Study context: Peripheral blood was secured at the point of initial diagnosis, before any treatment.

Researchers defined stable Graves' hyperthyroidism as no ophthalmopathy progression within 18 months. The source of this sequence is a man aged 25-45 years with Graves' hyperthyroidism. Sequencing was carried out using blood. The chain is built from TRBV10-3 and TRBJ1-1; TRBD1 might be the D (5 bases). The CDR3 region is CAIKQGTNTEAFF. The CDR3 nucleotides are TGTGCCATCAAGCAAGGGACGAACACTGAAGCTTTCTTT.